One sample yielded the 32 T cell receptor beta chains listed below, sequenced in a study of CD8+CD57+ T cells in acquired aplastic anemia. The TCR beta profiling, which covered VDJ combination and CDR3 sequence, was carried out using genomic DNA as the template. TCRdb fed the reads into MiXCR, producing one record per CDR3 protein. The sample lists 55,000 to 60,000 distinct CDR3 sequences, around 60% occurring once. Patients picked for sequencing had shown CD8+CD57+ cell expansion detected by flow cytometry. Sequencing was done on a sample of sorted CD4+, CD8+, or CD8+CD57+ T cells (not recorded which) from PBMCs. The receptors originated from a human donor with aplastic anemia.

The CDR3 spells CSGRTGAYEQYF. CDR3 nucleotides: TGCAGCGGTCGGACAGGAGCCTACGAGCAGTACTTC. The rearrangement joins TRBV29-1 to TRBJ2-7, with 7 bases that match TRBD1. This CDR3 is 12 amino acids long. V trimming: 7 bases; J trimming: 2 bases; junction bases outside the gene matches: 5. CDR1 is SQVTM, CDR2 ANQGSEA, per germline.

This clonotype was seen a handful of times. The rearrangement links TRBV5-1 to TRBJ2-7, with 12 bases lining up with TRBD1. The length of the CDR3 is 17 residues. With V trimmed by 2 bases and J by 0 bases, 6 bases remained unmatched. Per the germline V gene, CDR1 is SGHRS and CDR2 is YFSETQ. CDR3 loop: CASSFSGQGAFSYEQYF. The DNA of the CDR3 is TGCGCCAGCAGCTTCTCGGGACAGGGGGCTTTCTCCTACGAGCAGTACTTC.

This chain connects TRBV19 to TRBJ1-1; TRBD1 agrees at 7 bases. The CDR3 length is 13 residues. V lost 10 bases to trimming and J lost 0 bases; unmatched junction nucleotides: 5. Germline values: CDR1 LNHDA, CDR2 SQIVND (reference sequence). The CDR3 DNA sequence: TGTGCCACCGCGGGACAGTTGAACACTGAAGCTTTCTTT. Residues: CATAGQLNTEAFF.

This clonotype was counted many times. The chain's CDR3 is CASSQLSGGSTDTQYF. The CDR3 DNA follows: TGTGCCAGCAGCCAACTAAGCGGGGGTAGCACAGATACGCAGTATTTT. V is TRBV14 and J is TRBJ2-3; 8 nucleotides line up with TRBD2. V shed 2 bases, J shed 0 bases, and the junction held 4 bases outside the gene matches. There are 16 residues in the CDR3. The V gene's germline CDR1 is SGHDN and CDR2 FVKESK.

Many counts were recorded for this clonotype. The DNA of the CDR3 is TGTGCCAGCAGTTACTCGGAGGGAAACACCATATATTTT. It encodes CASSYSEGNTIYF. The chain recombines TRBV6-6 with TRBJ1-3, with D uncertain. The CDR3 has 13 residues. V was clipped by 0 bases and J by 4 bases, with 4 bases between them. The germline CDR1 and CDR2 sequences are MNHNY and SVGAGI (reference sequence).

The table lists this clonotype with many counts. The chain links TRBV4-1 to TRBJ1-4, with D unresolved. The CDR3 runs 11 residues. The V end was cut by 4 bases, the J end by 12 bases, with 9 bases between. CDR1 is MGHRA, CDR2 YSYEKL, per germline. In nucleotides, the CDR3 is TGCGCCAGCAGCCCGGGAGTAGAACTGTTTTTT. It yields the protein CASSPGVELFF.

In this sample, this clonotype turned up many times. This chain uses TRBV5-1 with TRBJ2-1; weak D call: TRBD2 (5 bases). V lost 4 bases and J 4 bases, leaving 12 bases between the germline ends. From germline, CDR1 is SGHRS and CDR2 YFSETQ. This CDR3 contains 14 residues. The CDR3 spells CASSPEVLYNEQFF. Written as DNA, the CDR3 is TGCGCCAGCAGCCCGGAGGTTCTTTACAATGAGCAGTTCTTC. The whole variable domain, filled in from reference TRBV5-1 and TRBJ2-1, reads KAGVTQTPRYLIKTRGQQVTLSCSPISGHRSVSWYQQTPGQGLQFLFEYFSETQRNKGNFPGRFSGRQFSNSRSEMNVSTLELGDSALYLCASSPEVLYNEQFFGPGTRLTVL.

The chain has TRBV29-1 and TRBJ1-4; D uncertain. Between the trimmed V and J ends, which lost 4 bases and 8 bases, there was a span of 8 bases. Germline CDR1 SQVTM, CDR2 ANQGSEA. This CDR3 has 11 residues. CDR3 in amino acids: CSVVLEEKLFF. In DNA, the CDR3 is TGCAGCGTTGTACTGGAGGAAAAACTGTTTTTT. Based on the CDR3 plus reference TRBV29-1 and TRBJ1-4, the full variable domain is SAVISQKPSRDICQRGTSLTIQCQVDSQVTMMFWYRQQPGQSLTLIATANQGSEATYESGFVIDKFPISRPNLTFSTLTVSNMSPEDSSIYLCSVVLEEKLFFGSGTQLSVL.

This clonotype was counted between two and nine times. This may arise from a read error, as a much more abundant clone is one base away. This rearrangement joins TRBV6-2 or TRBV6-3 to TRBJ2-7; D remains unclear. In germline, CDR1 is MNHEY, CDR2 SVGEGT. This CDR3 region has 16 residues. The V gene lost 0 bases and the J gene lost 4 bases, with 16 bases spanning the gap. CDR3 protein: CASSYSQDTETYEQYV. CDR3 in DNA: TGTGCCAGCAGTTACTCTCAAGACACAGAAACGTACGAGCAGTACGTC.

This clonotype was recorded a few times. The chain employs TRBV5-4 and TRBJ1-4; weak D call: TRBD1 (5 bases). In germline, CDR1 is SGHNT, CDR2 YYREEE (reference sequence). The V end lost 5 bases, the J end lost 5 bases, and 16 bases lay between the germline ends. This CDR3 has 15 residues. CDR3 residues: CASSRGSGANEKLFF. The CDR3 DNA is TGTGCCAGCAGTCGAGGGTCTGGGGCCAATGAAAAACTGTTTTTT.

The chain employs TRBV10-3 and TRBJ1-4; D perhaps matches TRBD1 (5 bases). V shed 9 bases and J shed 8 bases, with 16 bases lying between them. The V gene's germline CDR1 is ENHRY and CDR2 SYGVKD. The CDR3 extends over 13 amino acids. The CDR3 here is CAIKGSTEEKLFF. The CDR3 nucleotides read TGTGCCATTAAGGGGTCTACGGAAGAAAAACTGTTTTTT.

This clonotype has just one count. The rearrangement uses TRBV25-1 and TRBJ2-1; 7 nucleotides agree with TRBD2. V trimming: 5 bases; J trimming: 6 bases; junction bases outside the gene matches: 4. The CDR3 consists of 13 residues. CDR1 and CDR2 from the germline V gene are MGHDK and SYGVNS. The DNA for the CDR3 is TGTGCCAGCAGTAATCCGGGGGGCAATGAGCAGTTCTTC. It specifies CASSNPGGNEQFF.

This clonotype is labeled medium-sized. The chain couples TRBV20-1 to TRBJ1-2; possibly TRBD1 for D (5 bases). The CDR3 covers 12 residues. Deletions cut 5 bases from V and 6 bases from J, with 13 bases between. Germline V gene data show CDR1 as DFQATT and CDR2 as SNEGSKA (reference sequence). The CDR3 protein is CSAGGTADGYTF. The CDR3 bases are TGCAGTGCTGGGGGGACGGCTGATGGCTACACCTTC.

This clonotype was detected once. A read error may explain this, as a much larger clone is one base away. V and J are TRBV11-2 and TRBJ2-3; D unclear. Looked up from germline, CDR1 is SGHAT and CDR2 is FQNNGV. The CDR3 is 15 residues long. Trimming left V 3 bases short and J 0 bases short, with 10 bases between. CDR3 DNA: TGTGCCAGCAGCTTCGAAAGGGTTAGCACAGATACGCAGTATTTT. Protein product: CASSFERVSTDTQYF.

The chain has TRBV7-3 and TRBJ2-1; D is ambiguous. Germline V gives CDR1 SGHTA, CDR2 FQGTGA. The CDR3 loop spans 12 amino acids. V was trimmed by 2 bases and J by 7 bases, leaving 6 bases between them. The CDR3 nucleotides read TGTGCCAGCAGCTTAGACGGGAATGAGCAGTTCTTC. It codes for CASSLDGNEQFF.

This chain joins TRBV30 and TRBJ1-5; D may be TRBD1 (6 bases). Trimming pared 3 bases from V and 2 bases from J, leaving 14 bases between. CDR3 length: 15 residues. CDR1 is GTSNPN and CDR2 is SVGIG in the germline V gene (reference sequence). CDR3 amino acids: CAWSVQGGGNQPQHF. As DNA, the CDR3 is TGTGCCTGGAGCGTACAGGGAGGTGGCAATCAGCCCCAGCATTTT.

The rearrangement uses TRBV4-1 and TRBJ1-5; tentatively, D is TRBD1 (5 bases). Germline CDR1 and CDR2: MGHRA and YSYEKL. V lost 5 bases and J 1 base, leaving 12 bases between the germline ends. This CDR3 region has 15 residues. In DNA form, the CDR3 reads TGCGCCAGCAGCGAACTAGGGGCCAGCAATCAGCCCCAGCATTTT. Its translation: CASSELGASNQPQHF.

Regarding this clonotype: With a much larger clone just one base away, this may be a read error. The gene calls are TRBV5-4 and TRBJ1-2; D is ambiguous. CDR1 SGHNT and CDR2 YYREEE come from the germline V gene (reference sequence). The CDR3 runs to 11 residues. The V gene lost 0 bases and the J gene lost 12 bases, with 9 bases spanning the gap. The CDR3 here is CASSLGRLHTF. The CDR3 DNA reads as TGTGCCAGCAGCTTGGGCAGGCTCCACACCTTC. The complete variable domain, with remaining parts taken from reference TRBV5-4 and TRBJ1-2, reads ETGVTQSPTHLIKTRGQQVTLRCSSQSGHNTVSWYQQALGQGPQFIFQYYREEENGRGNFPPRFSGLQFPNYSSELNVNALELDDSALYLCASSLGRLHTFGSGTRLTVV.

This sequence joins TRBV2 and TRBJ2-7, with unresolved D. Germline CDR1 reads SNHLY; CDR2 reads FYNNEI. The V end was cut by 4 bases, the J end by 5 bases, with 15 bases between. The CDR3 is made up of 14 amino acids. CDR3 residues: CASSGSRQANEQYF. CDR3 nucleotides: TGTGCCAGCAGTGGTTCGAGGCAGGCTAACGAGCAGTACTTC.

This clonotype was seen repeatedly, ten times or more. V and J are TRBV2 and TRBJ2-2, with a tentative D call TRBD2 (5 bases). The V gene lost 2 bases and the J gene lost 8 bases, with 9 bases spanning the gap. The CDR3 totals 13 residues. Per the germline V gene, CDR1 is SNHLY and CDR2 is FYNNEI. This chain's CDR3 is CASSEIGVGELFF. Here the CDR3 DNA reads TGTGCCAGCAGTGAAATCGGGGTAGGGGAGCTGTTTTTT.

This clonotype showed up just a few times. The chain couples TRBV5-4 to TRBJ2-3; D is perhaps TRBD2 (7 bases). From germline, CDR1 is SGHNT and CDR2 YYREEE (reference sequence). V shed 3 bases and J shed 2 bases, with 16 bases lying between them. The CDR3 extends over 16 amino acids. The CDR3 reads CASSWGGAGYTDTQYF. The CDR3 nucleotides read TGTGCCAGCAGCTGGGGGGGGGCAGGTTACACAGATACGCAGTATTTT.

In its sample, this clonotype was seen many times. The CDR3 nucleotides read TGCGCCAGCAGCCATGTTTGGGGGAATAATGAAAAACTGTTTTTT. This codes for CASSHVWGNNEKLFF. The chain has TRBV4-1 and TRBJ1-4; possible D gene TRBD1, 5 bases. Trimming stripped 3 bases from V and 4 bases from J, with 12 bases between. CDR1 is MGHRA, CDR2 YSYEKL, per germline. CDR3 length: 15 residues.

Ten or more counts support this clonotype. The V call is TRBV11-2, the J call TRBJ2-3; unclear D gene. The V gene lost 4 bases and the J gene lost 1 base, with 12 bases spanning the gap. CDR3 length: 15 residues. Germline CDR1 SGHAT, CDR2 FQNNGV. CDR3 coding DNA: TGTGCCAGCAGCTCTCGGCAGCTAGGCACAGATACGCAGTATTTT. Translated, it gives CASSSRQLGTDTQYF.

This clonotype is medium-sized within its sample. The rearrangement links TRBV2 to TRBJ2-7, with D uncertain. CDR1 and CDR2 (germline): SNHLY, FYNNEI. V dropped 1 base and J dropped 0 bases, with 4 bases sitting between them. The CDR3 extends over 13 amino acids. CDR3 in DNA: TGTGCCAGCAGTGAAGGGAGCTCCTACGAGCAGTACGTC. Protein product: CASSEGSSYEQYV.

This clonotype came up many times. This rearrangement joins TRBV7-2 to TRBJ1-1; unclear D gene. In germline, CDR1 is SGHTA, CDR2 FQGNSA. Trimming stripped 0 bases from V and 6 bases from J, with 11 bases between. This CDR3 has 14 amino acids. The CDR3 protein is CASSLASTGAEAFF. In DNA, the CDR3 is TGTGCCAGCAGCTTAGCGTCCACCGGGGCTGAAGCTTTCTTT.

This chain joins TRBV20-1 and TRBJ2-7; either TRBD1 or TRBD2 may fit D (5 bases each). The germline CDR1 and CDR2 sequences are DFQATT and SNEGSKA (reference sequence). V was cut by 5 bases and J by 6 bases, with 14 bases left in between. The CDR3 totals 12 residues. CDR3 protein: CSAGDDPAEQYF. In nucleotides, the CDR3 is TGCAGTGCTGGGGACGACCCGGCCGAGCAGTACTTC.

This clonotype was observed many times. The chain uses TRBV11-2 and TRBJ2-7; 7 nucleotides agree with TRBD2. V gave up 2 bases and J gave up 2 bases; unmatched junction bases: 6. Germline V gene sequence: CDR1 SGHAT, CDR2 FQNNGV. This CDR3 has 15 residues. CDR3 loop: CASSLFAGETYEQYF. The CDR3 coding sequence is TGTGCCAGCAGCTTATTTGCGGGGGAAACCTACGAGCAGTACTTC. Looking up the rest from reference TRBV11-2 and TRBJ2-7 gives the full variable domain: EAGVAQSPRYKIIEKRQSVAFWCNPISGHATLYWYQQILGQGPKLLIQFQNNGVVDDSQLPKDRFSAERLKGVDSTLKIQPAKLEDSAVYLCASSLFAGETYEQYFGPGTRLTVT.

This chain connects TRBV10-3 to TRBJ1-3; D is undetermined. CDR1 ENHRY and CDR2 SYGVKD come from the germline V gene. The V gene lost 3 bases and the J gene lost 0 bases, with 6 bases spanning the gap. CDR3 length: 14 residues. The CDR3 spells CAISETVSGNTIYF. The CDR3, as DNA: TGTGCCATCAGTGAAACAGTCTCTGGAAACACCATATATTTT.

This clonotype has a count of ten or more. V and J are TRBV5-1 and TRBJ1-1; D is undetermined. V was trimmed by 5 bases and J by 0 bases, leaving 11 bases between them. CDR1 is SGHRS, CDR2 YFSETQ, per germline. This CDR3 spans 14 amino acids. DNA for the CDR3: TGCGCCAGCAGTCCAGAAAACATGAACACTGAAGCTTTCTTT. It translates to CASSPENMNTEAFF. Full variable domain (rest looked up from reference TRBV5-1 and TRBJ1-1): KAGVTQTPRYLIKTRGQQVTLSCSPISGHRSVSWYQQTPGQGLQFLFEYFSETQRNKGNFPGRFSGRQFSNSRSEMNVSTLELGDSALYLCASSPENMNTEAFFGQGTRLTVV.

The J gene is TRBJ1-2, the V gene TRBV6-2 or TRBV6-3, with D unresolved. The germline V and J ends were trimmed by 4 bases and 3 bases, with 15 bases remaining between them. The CDR3 loop spans 15 amino acids. The germline V gene has CDR1 MNHEY and CDR2 SVGEGT. The CDR3 sequence: CASSWRTANHYGYTF. DNA of the CDR3: TGTGCCAGCAGTTGGCGGACGGCGAATCACTATGGCTACACCTTC.

The CDR3 region is CASGSGRQDQPQYF. The CDR3, as DNA: TGTGCCAGCGGTTCCGGACGTCAGGATCAGCCCCAGTATTTT. V usage is TRBV6-2 or TRBV6-3 and J usage is TRBJ1-5; D gene uncertain. The closer fit of TRBJ2-3 to the DNA end suggests the J call may be wrong. This CDR3 region has 14 residues. Germline CDR1 and CDR2: MNHEY and SVGEGT.

This rearrangement joins TRBV7-3 to TRBJ1-1, with D perhaps TRBD1 (6 bases). This CDR3 contains 13 residues. The ends were cut back, 4 bases at V and 3 bases at J, with 9 bases in the middle. The germline CDR1 and CDR2 sequences are SGHTA and FQGTGA. The CDR3 nucleotides are TGTGCCAGCAGCTCCGGACAGTACACTGAAGCTTTCTTT. This translates into CASSSGQYTEAFF.